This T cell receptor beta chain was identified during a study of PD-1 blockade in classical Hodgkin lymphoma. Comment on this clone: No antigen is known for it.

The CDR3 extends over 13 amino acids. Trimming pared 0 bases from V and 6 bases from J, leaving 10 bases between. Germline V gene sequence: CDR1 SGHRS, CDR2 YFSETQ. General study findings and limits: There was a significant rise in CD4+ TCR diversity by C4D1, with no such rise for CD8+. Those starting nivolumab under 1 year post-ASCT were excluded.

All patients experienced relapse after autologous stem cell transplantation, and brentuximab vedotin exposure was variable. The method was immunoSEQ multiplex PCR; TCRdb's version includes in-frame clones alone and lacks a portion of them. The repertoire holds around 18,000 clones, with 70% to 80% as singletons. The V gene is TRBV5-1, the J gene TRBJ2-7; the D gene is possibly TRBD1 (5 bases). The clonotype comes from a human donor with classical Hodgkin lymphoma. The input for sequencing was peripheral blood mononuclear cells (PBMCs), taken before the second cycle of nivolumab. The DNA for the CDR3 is TGCGCCAGCAGCTTGGCTTTGGGGCTCGAGCAGTACTTC. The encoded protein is CASSLALGLEQYF. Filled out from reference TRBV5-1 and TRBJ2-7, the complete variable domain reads KAGVTQTPRYLIKTRGQQVTLSCSPISGHRSVSWYQQTPGQGLQFLFEYFSETQRNKGNFPGRFSGRQFSNSRSEMNVSTLELGDSALYLCASSLALGLEQYFGPGTRLTVT.